These T cell receptor beta chains were read from a single sample in a study of blood T cell repertoires in COVID-19. Method: immunoSEQ multiplex PCR; TCRdb's copy keeps in-frame clones and lacks some. The repertoire has fewer than 200,000 clones, 80% to 90% of them found once; the top ten carry about 7.7%. Sample: PBMCs or T cells enriched from blood (not recorded which). The receptors were gathered from a man aged 45-60 years who had recovered from COVID-19. CDR3s include the opening cysteine and the closing phenylalanine or tryptophan. Fields, in order: V gene, J gene, D gene, clone size, CDR3 protein. The D gene is left open where the match is weak. Size is stated for part of the rows, as once, few or many counts, or as a class when the clone is expanded.

>TRBV5-1|TRBJ2-3|.|.
CASSLQGSGTDTQYF
>TRBV5-5|TRBJ2-3|TRBD2|.
CASSPRAGGYTDTQYF
>TRBV4-3|TRBJ1-1|.|.
CASSQFQEGTEAFF
>TRBV7-2|TRBJ1-5|TRBD1|few
CASSLSQGDQPQHF
>TRBV27|TRBJ1-2|TRBD1|.
CASSPGGQGHYGYTF
>TRBV7-2|TRBJ1-4|TRBD1|.
CASSLRQGATNEKLFF
>TRBV10-2|TRBJ2-2|TRBD2|.
CASSVRGGGELFF
>TRBV19|TRBJ1-2|TRBD1|.
CASSMGTANYGYTF
>TRBV7-9|TRBJ2-2|TRBD1|.
CASGTGERGTGELFF
>TRBV7-9|TRBJ2-1|.|.
CASSPFPGGHYNEQFF
>TRBV6-2/TRBV6-3|TRBJ1-2|TRBD1|.
CASSKQGLDGYTF
>TRBV5-1|TRBJ1-2|.|.
CASSGGTYYGYTF
>TRBV5-1|TRBJ2-2|TRBD2|.
CASSSTRGTKVTGELFF
>TRBV5-6|TRBJ2-2|TRBD2|.
CASSKRDYYTGELFF
>TRBV4-2|TRBJ2-2|TRBD1|.
CASSQETGGVGELFF